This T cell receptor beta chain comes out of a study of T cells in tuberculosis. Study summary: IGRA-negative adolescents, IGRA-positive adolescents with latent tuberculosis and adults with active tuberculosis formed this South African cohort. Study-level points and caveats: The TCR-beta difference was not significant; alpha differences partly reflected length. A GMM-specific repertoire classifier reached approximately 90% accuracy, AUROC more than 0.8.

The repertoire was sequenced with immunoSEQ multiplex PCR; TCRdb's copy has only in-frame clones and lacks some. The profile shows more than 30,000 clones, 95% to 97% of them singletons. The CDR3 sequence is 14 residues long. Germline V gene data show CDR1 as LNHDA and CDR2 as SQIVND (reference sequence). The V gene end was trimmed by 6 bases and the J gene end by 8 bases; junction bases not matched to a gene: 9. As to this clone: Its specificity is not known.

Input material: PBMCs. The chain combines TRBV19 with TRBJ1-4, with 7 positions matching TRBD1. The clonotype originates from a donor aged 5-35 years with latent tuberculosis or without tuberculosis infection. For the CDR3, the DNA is TGTGCCAGTAGAAAGACAGGGAAGGTGGAAAAACTGTTTTTT. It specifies CASRKTGKVEKLFF. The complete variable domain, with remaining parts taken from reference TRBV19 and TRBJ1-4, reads DGGITQSPKYLFRKEGQNVTLSCEQNLNHDAMYWYRQDPGQGLRLIYYSQIVNDFQKGDIAEGYSVSREKKESFPLTVTSAQKNPTAFYLCASRKTGKVEKLFFGSGTQLSVL.